This TCR beta chain appears in the sequencing data of a study of CD8+ T cells in alopecia areata. Study summary: Tofacitinib was taken orally by treated patients, and the dose was 5 to 10 mg twice daily.

Worth noting for this clone: Its antigen is currently unknown.

Following RNA extraction, reverse transcription yielded cDNA that acted as the sequencing template. The repertoire was sequenced with immunoSEQ multiplex PCR; TCRdb's copy has only in-frame clones and lacks some. The table includes about 250,000 clones, 60% detected once. Noted treatment: oral pan-JAK inhibitor, 5-10 mg twice daily. Peripheral blood, together with lesional scalp punch biopsies, was collected from alopecia areata patients. Notes on the study in general: Lesional scalp, especially alopecia totalis/universalis, showed higher clonality than normal scalp.

Material: CD4+ T cells sorted from blood, obtained around week 54, from a patient treated with tofacitinib. The receptor's source is a human donor with alopecia areata.

CDR3 nucleotides: TGCGCCAGCAGCTTGTTGGGGGCCAATCAGCCCCAGCATTTT. Protein: CASSLLGANQPQHF. V gene TRBV5-1 combines with J gene TRBJ1-5; D perhaps matches TRBD1 (6 bases). CDR3 length equals 14 residues. V shed 1 base and J shed 3 bases, with 8 bases lying between them. Germline-derived CDR1 and CDR2 are SGHRS and YFSETQ.